A selection of T cell receptor beta chains follows, all from one sample in a study of blood T cells in healthy people across ages. TCRdb called the 5' RACE reads again in MiXCR, with one record for every CDR3 protein. Of 850,000 to 950,000 distinct CDR3 sequences listed, roughly 26% are singletons. What was sequenced was blood. These receptors were taken from a woman aged 80 or over in good health. CDR3s include the opening cysteine and the closing phenylalanine or tryptophan. The D gene is left open where the match is weak. For some rows the clone size is stated as once, few or many, or as a class when expanded; others skip it.

CDR3 DNA	CDR3 protein	D gene	V gene	clone size	J gene
TGTGCCAGTGGACCCCCGGTGGCCTATGGCTACACCTTC	CASGPPVAYGYTF	.	TRBV6-2/TRBV6-3	few	TRBJ1-2
TGTGCCAGCAGGCCGACAGGGACTGGATTCCTTCAGTACTTC	CASRPTGTGFLQYF	.	TRBV25-1	many	TRBJ2-4
TGCAGCGTTGTGGATTACCTTGAGGGCTTTGGCTACACCTTC	CSVVDYLEGFGYTF	.	TRBV29-1	.	TRBJ1-2
TGTGCCAGCAGCTTAGCAGTGGGGAGCTCCTACAATGAGCAGTTCTTC	CASSLAVGSSYNEQFF	.	TRBV7-8	many	TRBJ2-1
TGTGCCAGCAGCCCAGATAAGACAGGCACAGATACGCAGTATTTT	CASSPDKTGTDTQYF	.	TRBV21-1	.	TRBJ2-3
TGTGCCACCAGTGACCCTAGTCGGGACAACGGGGCGGAGACCCAGTACTTC	CATSDPSRDNGAETQYF	.	TRBV24-1	many	TRBJ2-5
TGTGCCAGGGGGAGGGGGGAAAAACTGTTTTTT	CARGRGEKLFF	.	TRBV21-1	.	TRBJ1-4
TGTGCCAGCAGCTTAGATAGGTCTAGCGGGGGGGCACAGCAGTTCTTC	CASSLDRSSGGAQQFF	TRBD2	TRBV7-2	.	TRBJ2-1
TGTGCCAGCAGCTCAGATGGACAGGCCAGCTATGGCTACACCTTC	CASSSDGQASYGYTF	TRBD1	TRBV11-2	many	TRBJ1-2
TGTGCCAGCAGCCAAGAGGGGGCAGGAAATTCACCCCTCCACTTT	CASSQEGAGNSPLHF	.	TRBV3-1	.	TRBJ1-6
TGTGCCACCAGCGGCGGACAGGGGAAGGCTGGGGCCAACGTCCTGACTTTC	CATSGGQGKAGANVLTF	TRBD1	TRBV15	many	TRBJ2-6
TGTGCCACCAGCGAGCGGGGCCAAGAGACCCAGTACTTC	CATSERGQETQYF	TRBD2	TRBV15	.	TRBJ2-5
TGTGCCACCAGAACAATGAGGGGTCCAGGACTCTACGAGCAGTACTTC	CATRTMRGPGLYEQYF	.	TRBV6-2/TRBV6-3	.	TRBJ2-7
TGTGCCATCAACCGGGTGAAAGACAGCCCGCAGTATTTT	CAINRVKDSPQYF	.	TRBV10-3	many	TRBJ2-3
TGCAGCGGGAGACAAATGAACACTGAAGCTTTCTTT	CSGRQMNTEAFF	.	TRBV29-1	once	TRBJ1-1